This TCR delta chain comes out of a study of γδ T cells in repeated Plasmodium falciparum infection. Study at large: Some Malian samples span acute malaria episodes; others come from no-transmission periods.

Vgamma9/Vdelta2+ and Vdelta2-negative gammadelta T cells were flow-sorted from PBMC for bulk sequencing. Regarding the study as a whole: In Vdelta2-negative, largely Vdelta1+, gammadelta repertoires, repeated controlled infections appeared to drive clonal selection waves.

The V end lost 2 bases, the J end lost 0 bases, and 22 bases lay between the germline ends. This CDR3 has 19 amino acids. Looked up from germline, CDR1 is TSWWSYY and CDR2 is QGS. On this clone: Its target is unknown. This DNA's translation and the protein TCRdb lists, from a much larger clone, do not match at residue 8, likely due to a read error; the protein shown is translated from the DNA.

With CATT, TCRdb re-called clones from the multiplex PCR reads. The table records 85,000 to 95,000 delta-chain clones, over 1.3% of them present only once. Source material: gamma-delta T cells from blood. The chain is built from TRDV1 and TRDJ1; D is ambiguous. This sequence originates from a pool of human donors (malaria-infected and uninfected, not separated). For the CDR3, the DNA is TGTGCTCTTGGGGAAACGTGGAGTCCCTCAGGGAAGTACACCGATAAACTCATCTTT. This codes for CALGETWSPSGKYTDKLIF.